This T cell receptor beta chain was identified during a study of cytomegalovirus exposure and HLA in healthy donors. CDR3 length: 15 residues. Losses at the gene ends were 4 bases for V and 5 bases for J; bases not matched to a gene: 9. Looked up from germline, CDR1 is SGHRS and CDR2 is YFSETQ. This PCR relied on a set of 60 Vbeta primers and 13 Jbeta primers. Sequenced by immunoSEQ multiplex PCR; TCRdb stores in-frame clones only, minus some. The table has some 67,000 clones, roughly 78% seen once. What was sequenced was PBMCs. The chain couples TRBV5-1 to TRBJ2-5, with 9 positions matching TRBD2. The clonotype comes from a middle-aged man in good health and CMV-seronegative. The CDR3 bases are TGCGCCAGCAGCCCCCGTGCAGCGGGGGGTGAGACCCAGTACTTC. It yields the protein CASSPRAAGGETQYF. The full variable domain, completed using reference TRBV5-1 and TRBJ2-5, is KAGVTQTPRYLIKTRGQQVTLSCSPISGHRSVSWYQQTPGQGLQFLFEYFSETQRNKGNFPGRFSGRQFSNSRSEMNVSTLELGDSALYLCASSPRAAGGETQYFGPGTRLLVL.